The rows below give T cell receptor beta chains drawn from one sample of a study of blood T cell repertoires in COVID-19. The repertoire was sequenced with immunoSEQ multiplex PCR; TCRdb's copy has only in-frame clones and lacks some. The sample lists about 260,000 clones, over 70% seen once, with about 9.1% in the top ten. Sequencing used peripheral blood. These receptors were obtained from a human donor in a cohort sampled during active COVID-19. Each CDR3 is given with its conserved first and last residue. A D gene is named only where the DNA matches it firmly. Not all rows give a size; the values are once, few, many and, for expanded clones, a class.

CDR3 protein,CDR3 DNA,V gene,D gene,J gene,clone size
CASSLAGQGTGGNTIYF,TGCGCCAGCAGCTTGGCAGGACAGGGGACCGGTGGAAACACCATATATTTT,TRBV5-1,TRBD1,TRBJ1-3,.
CASSTLGGVYNEQFF,TGTGCCAGTAGTACCCTCGGCGGGGTTTACAATGAGCAGTTCTTC,TRBV19,.,TRBJ2-1,.
CASSPTRTGGKAYEQYF,TGTGCCAGCAGCCCCACCCGGACAGGGGGTAAGGCCTACGAGCAGTACTTC,TRBV9,TRBD1,TRBJ2-7,once
CASSLAGGRSYNEQFF,TGTGCCAGCAGCTTAGCGGGGGGTAGGTCCTACAATGAGCAGTTCTTC,TRBV7-2,.,TRBJ2-1,few
CASSKRSSEYGYTF,TGTGCCAGCAGTAAACGCTCCTCAGAATATGGCTACACCTTC,TRBV2,.,TRBJ1-2,.
CASSVISTSGDRNTGELFF,TGTGCCAGCAGTGTAATATCGACTAGCGGTGATAGAAACACCGGGGAGCTGTTTTTT,TRBV6-1,TRBD2,TRBJ2-2,few
CASSPGTVNSPLHF,TGTGCCAGCAGTCCAGGGACAGTCAATTCACCCCTCCACTTT,TRBV27,TRBD1,TRBJ1-6,few
CASSLSGGAADTQYF,TGTGCCAGCAGCCTTAGCGGGGGGGCTGCAGATACGCAGTATTTT,TRBV3-1/TRBV3-2,TRBD2,TRBJ2-3,.
CASSQYFGSTDTQYF,TGTGCCAGCAGCCAATATTTCGGTAGCACAGATACGCAGTATTTT,TRBV5-8,.,TRBJ2-3,.
CASSDRGGYEQYF,TGTGCCAGCAGTGACCGGGGGGGCTACGAGCAGTACTTC,TRBV6-1,TRBD2,TRBJ2-7,.
CASSLGLAGTNEQFF,TGCGCCAGCAGCTTGGGACTAGCGGGGACTAATGAGCAGTTCTTC,TRBV5-1,TRBD2,TRBJ2-1,.
CASSQVGGKEQYF,TGCGCCAGCAGCCAAGTCGGGGGAAAGGAGCAGTACTTC,TRBV4-1,.,TRBJ2-7,few
CASSDPGRGAEAQYF,TGCGCCAGCAGTGACCCGGGACGGGGGGCCGAGGCGCAGTATTTT,TRBV10-1,.,TRBJ2-3,.
CASSQALGTRVYEQYF,TGTGCCAGCAGCCAAGCCCTGGGGACTAGAGTTTACGAGCAGTACTTC,TRBV4-2,TRBD2,TRBJ2-7,once
CASSRQGRAEKLFF,TGTGCCAGCAGTCGACAGGGGAGGGCTGAAAAACTGTTTTTT,TRBV6-5,TRBD1,TRBJ1-4,.
CASSTGLAGSHNEQFF,TGCGCCAGCAGCACCGGACTAGCGGGATCCCACAATGAGCAGTTCTTC,TRBV10-1,TRBD2,TRBJ2-1,.
CASSQVRGSSYNEQFF,TGTGCCAGCAGCCAAGTCCGCGGGAGCTCCTACAATGAGCAGTTCTTC,TRBV4-2,TRBD2,TRBJ2-1,.
CASSYSPNSHLEQFF,TGTGCCAGCAGTTACTCGCCCAATAGTCACCTTGAGCAGTTCTTC,TRBV6-5,.,TRBJ2-1,.
CASSGTGGPYYGYTF,TGTGCCAGCAGCGGGACAGGGGGCCCCTACTATGGCTACACCTTC,TRBV6-5,TRBD1,TRBJ1-2,.
CASSWTSEGSYNEQFF,TGTGCCAGCAGTTGGACTAGCGAGGGCTCCTACAATGAGCAGTTCTTC,TRBV7-2,TRBD2,TRBJ2-1,once
CASSLLLAGGPDTQYF,TGCGCCAGCAGCCTGCTCCTAGCGGGGGGGCCGGATACGCAGTATTTT,TRBV4-1,TRBD2,TRBJ2-3,.
CASSLTGVGNQPQHF,TGTGCCAGCAGCCTCACAGGGGTCGGCAATCAGCCCCAGCATTTT,TRBV7-2,TRBD1,TRBJ1-5,few
CASSHRGRGQETQYF,TGTGCCAGCAGCCATCGGGGTCGGGGCCAAGAGACCCAGTACTTC,TRBV14,.,TRBJ2-5,.
CASSVAGHSVQETQYF,TGTGCCAGCAGTGTCGCGGGGCATTCGGTTCAAGAGACCCAGTACTTC,TRBV25-1,.,TRBJ2-5,.
CASSNIGQGANTGELFF,TGTGCCAGCAGCAACATCGGACAGGGAGCGAACACCGGGGAGCTGTTTTTT,TRBV21-1,.,TRBJ2-2,.
CASSLRGTEAFF,TGCGCCAGCAGCTTGCGAGGAACTGAAGCTTTCTTT,TRBV5-1,.,TRBJ1-1,.
CASGRQDNTEAFF,TGCGCCAGCGGACGACAGGACAACACTGAAGCTTTCTTT,TRBV5-1,.,TRBJ1-1,.
CASSKGQGNTEAFF,TGTGCCAGCAGCAAGGGACAGGGGAACACTGAAGCTTTCTTT,TRBV2,TRBD1,TRBJ1-1,.
CASSVGGGSGQPQHF,TGTGCCAGCAGCGTAGGGGGGGGCTCGGGTCAGCCCCAGCATTTT,TRBV9,.,TRBJ1-5,.
CATSRIRGLHQETQYF,TGTGCCACCAGCAGGATCCGCGGGCTCCACCAAGAGACCCAGTACTTC,TRBV15,.,TRBJ2-5,.